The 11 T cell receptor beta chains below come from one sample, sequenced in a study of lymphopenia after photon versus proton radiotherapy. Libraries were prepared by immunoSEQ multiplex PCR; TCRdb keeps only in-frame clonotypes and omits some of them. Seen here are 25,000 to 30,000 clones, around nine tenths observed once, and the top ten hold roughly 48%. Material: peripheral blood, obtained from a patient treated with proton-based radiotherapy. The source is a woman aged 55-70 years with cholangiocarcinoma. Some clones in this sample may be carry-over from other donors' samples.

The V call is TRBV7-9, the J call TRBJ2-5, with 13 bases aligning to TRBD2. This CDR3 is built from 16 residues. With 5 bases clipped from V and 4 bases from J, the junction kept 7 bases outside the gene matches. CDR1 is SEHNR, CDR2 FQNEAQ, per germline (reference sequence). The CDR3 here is CASSPGLAGVGETQYF. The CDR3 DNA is TGTGCCAGCAGCCCAGGACTAGCGGGGGTTGGAGAGACCCAGTACTTC.

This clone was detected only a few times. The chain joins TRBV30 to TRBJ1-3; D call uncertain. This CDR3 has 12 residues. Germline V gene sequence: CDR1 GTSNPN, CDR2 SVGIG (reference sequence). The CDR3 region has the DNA TGTGCATCCACTCCGATCGGAAACACCATATATTTT. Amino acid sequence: CASTPIGNTIYF.

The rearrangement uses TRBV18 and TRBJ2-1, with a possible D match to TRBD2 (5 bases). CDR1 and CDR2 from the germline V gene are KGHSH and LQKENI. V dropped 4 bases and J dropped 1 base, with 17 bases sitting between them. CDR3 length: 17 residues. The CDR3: CASSRSAGGSSYNEQFF. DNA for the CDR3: TGTGCCAGCTCACGTTCGGCGGGTGGGTCGTCCTACAATGAGCAGTTCTTC. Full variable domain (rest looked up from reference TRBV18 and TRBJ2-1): NAGVMQNPRHLVRRRGQEARLRCSPMKGHSHVYWYRQLPEEGLKFMVYLQKENIIDESGMPKERFSAEFPKEGPSILRIQQVVRGDSAAYFCASSRSAGGSSYNEQFFGPGTRLTVL.

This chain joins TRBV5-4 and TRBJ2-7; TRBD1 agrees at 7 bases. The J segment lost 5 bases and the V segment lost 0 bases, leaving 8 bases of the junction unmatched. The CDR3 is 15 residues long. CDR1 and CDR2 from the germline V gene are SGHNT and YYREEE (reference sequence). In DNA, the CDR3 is TGTGCCAGCAGCTTGGTTGGCAGGGGGAACGACGAGCAGTACTTC. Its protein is CASSLVGRGNDEQYF.

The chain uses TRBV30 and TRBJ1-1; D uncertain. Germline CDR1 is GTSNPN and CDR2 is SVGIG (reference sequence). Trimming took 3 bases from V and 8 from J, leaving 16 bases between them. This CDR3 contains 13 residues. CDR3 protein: CAWSPSRLGEAFF. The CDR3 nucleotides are TGTGCCTGGAGCCCAAGCAGGCTAGGGGAAGCTTTCTTT. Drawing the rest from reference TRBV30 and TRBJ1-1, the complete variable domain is SQTIHQWPATLVQPVGSPLSLECTVEGTSNPNLYWYRQAAGRGLQLLFYSVGIGQISSEVPQNLSASRPQDRQFILSSKKLLLSDSGFYLCAWSPSRLGEAFFGQGTRLTVV.

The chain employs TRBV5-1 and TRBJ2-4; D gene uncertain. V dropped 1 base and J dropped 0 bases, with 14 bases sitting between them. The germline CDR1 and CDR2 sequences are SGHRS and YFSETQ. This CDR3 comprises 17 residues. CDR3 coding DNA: TGCGCCAGCAGCTTGTCTCAAGTGGAGTTAGCCAAAAACATTCAGTACTTC. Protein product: CASSLSQVELAKNIQYF.

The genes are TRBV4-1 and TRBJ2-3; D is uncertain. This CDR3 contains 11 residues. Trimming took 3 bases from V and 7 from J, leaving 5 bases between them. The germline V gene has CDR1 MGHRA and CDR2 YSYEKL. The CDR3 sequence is CASSQFYTQYF. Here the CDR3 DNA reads TGCGCCAGCAGCCAGTTCTATACGCAGTATTTT.

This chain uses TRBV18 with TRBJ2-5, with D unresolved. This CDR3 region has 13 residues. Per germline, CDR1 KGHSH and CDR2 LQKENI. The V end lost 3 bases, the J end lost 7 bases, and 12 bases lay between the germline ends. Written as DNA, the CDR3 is TGTGCCAGCTCACCGGCCAGTGGCGGGACCCAGTACTTC. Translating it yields CASSPASGGTQYF.

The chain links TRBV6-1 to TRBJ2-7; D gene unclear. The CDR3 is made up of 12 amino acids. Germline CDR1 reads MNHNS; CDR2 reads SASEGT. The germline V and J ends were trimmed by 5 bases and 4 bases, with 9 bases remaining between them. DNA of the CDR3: TGTGCCAGCAGTATGGACGGGTACGAGCAGTACTTC. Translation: CASSMDGYEQYF.

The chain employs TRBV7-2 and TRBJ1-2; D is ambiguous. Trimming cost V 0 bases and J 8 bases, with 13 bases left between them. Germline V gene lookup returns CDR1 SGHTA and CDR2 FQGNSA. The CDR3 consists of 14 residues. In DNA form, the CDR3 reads TGTGCCAGCAGCTTAGCGGCCACTCAAACGGGCTACACCTTC. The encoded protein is CASSLAATQTGYTF.

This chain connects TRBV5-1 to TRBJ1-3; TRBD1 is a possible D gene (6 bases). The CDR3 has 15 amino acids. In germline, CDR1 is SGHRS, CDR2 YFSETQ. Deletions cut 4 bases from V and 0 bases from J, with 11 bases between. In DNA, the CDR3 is TGCGCCAGCAGCCCAGGGGACAACTCTGGAAACACCATATATTTT. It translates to CASSPGDNSGNTIYF.